These 9 T cell receptor beta chains were sequenced from one sample in a study of T cell repertoires in cytomegalovirus infection. These receptors' antigens are unknown. A single record per CDR3 protein comes from TCRdb applying MiXCR to the reads. Among under 850,000 distinct CDR3 sequences listed, roughly 33% were seen once. This material consisted of cultured PBMCs, taken from culture after CMV antigen stimulation. The source of these receptors is a human donor in good health (CMV status not recorded). Some clones in this sample may be carry-over from other donors' samples.

This clonotype was counted at least ten times. This rearrangement joins TRBV7-2 to TRBJ2-5; D tentatively reads TRBD1 or TRBD2 (5 bases each). Per germline, CDR1 SGHTA and CDR2 FQGNSA. Trimming cost V 1 base and J 9 bases, with 18 bases left between them. The CDR3 runs 15 residues. The CDR3 coding sequence is TGTGCCAGCAGCTTAGTGGGGACGGACCCGATGGCCCAGTACTTC. Its translation is CASSLVGTDPMAQYF. Full variable domain (rest looked up from reference TRBV7-2 and TRBJ2-5): GAGVSQSPSNKVTEKGKDVELRCDPISGHTALYWYRQSLGQGLEFLIYFQGNSAPDKSGLPSDRFSAERTGGSVSTLTIQRTQQEDSAVYLCASSLVGTDPMAQYFGPGTRLLVL.

CDR3 nucleotides: TGTGCCAGCAGCTTACGGGAGGGAAACAATCAGCCCCAGCATTTT. Amino acid sequence: CASSLREGNNQPQHF. The chain couples TRBV7-8 to TRBJ1-5; D is ambiguous. The CDR3 consists of 15 residues. Germline CDR1 and CDR2: SGHVS and FQNEAQ. The V end lost 2 bases, the J end lost 3 bases, and 11 bases lay between the germline ends.

This clonotype was recorded at least ten times. The V call is TRBV7-8, the J call TRBJ2-4; D uncertain. Germline V gives CDR1 SGHVS, CDR2 FQNEAQ. This CDR3 region has 17 residues. Between the trimmed V and J ends, which lost 5 bases and 0 bases, there was a span of 17 bases. CDR3 amino acids: CASSLARIVLAKNIQYF. CDR3 nucleotide sequence: TGTGCCAGCAGCCTCGCGAGGATAGTTTTAGCCAAAAACATTCAGTACTTC. The whole variable domain, filled in from reference TRBV7-8 and TRBJ2-4, reads GAGVSQSPRYKVAKRGQDVALRCDPISGHVSLFWYQQALGQGPEFLTYFQNEAQLDKSGLPSDRFFAERPEGSVSTLKIQRTQQEDSAVYLCASSLARIVLAKNIQYFGAGTRLSVL.

The sample holds a few counts of this clonotype. This chain connects TRBV7-6 to TRBJ1-4; 7 nucleotides line up with TRBD1. Germline V gene data show CDR1 as SGHVS and CDR2 as FNYEAQ. The CDR3 is made up of 19 amino acids. The trim removed 0 bases at V and 0 bases at J, leaving 10 bases unmatched. The CDR3 DNA reads TGTGCCAGCAGCTTAGCGATCAGGCAGGGGACAGCAACTAATGAAAAACTGTTTTTT. Encoded protein: CASSLAIRQGTATNEKLFF.

This clonotype occurred a few times. At one end the junction does not follow the germline gene, possibly because of a read error. The rearrangement uses TRBV5-1 and TRBJ2-5; 9 bases line up with TRBD2. The germline gives CDR1 SGHRS, CDR2 YFSETQ. The CDR3 is 14 amino acids. The CDR3 loop reads CASSLTSGEETQYF. CDR3 nucleotide sequence: TGTGCCAGCAGTTTGACTAGCGGAGAAGAGACCCAGTACTTC.

This clonotype appeared once. V and J are TRBV15 and TRBJ1-1; D is perhaps TRBD1 (6 bases). Per germline, CDR1 LNHNV and CDR2 YYDKDF (reference sequence). This CDR3 is 17 amino acids long. Trimming left V 0 bases short and J 4 bases short, with 18 bases between. The CDR3 coding sequence is TGTGCCACCAGCAGAGATCGGTGGGGGGCCGGGCGCACTGAAGCTTTCTTT. Amino acid sequence: CATSRDRWGAGRTEAFF.

This sequence joins TRBV6-2 or TRBV6-3 and TRBJ2-3; D uncertain. V lost 7 bases, J lost 8 bases, and 13 bases lay in between. The length of the CDR3 is 12 residues. Germline CDR1 MNHEY, CDR2 SVGEGT. The CDR3 here is CASNLLGGTQYF. The CDR3 bases are TGTGCCAGCAACCTCCTTGGCGGTACGCAGTATTTT.

J is TRBJ2-7 and V is TRBV12-3 or TRBV12-4; a possible D gene is TRBD1 (6 bases). The CDR3 is 14 amino acids. V gave up 0 bases and J gave up 5 bases, with 11 bases separating them. The CDR3 loop reads CASSLAGGYDEQYF. Written as DNA, the CDR3 is TGTGCCAGCAGTTTAGCAGGGGGATACGACGAGCAGTACTTC.

This clonotype was seen a few times. The chain joins TRBV7-8 to TRBJ1-4; D is unclear. This CDR3 has 14 amino acids. V lost 3 bases, J lost 12 bases, and 17 bases lay in between. CDR1 and CDR2 (germline): SGHVS, FQNEAQ. The CDR3 spells CASSFDRVLAELFF. CDR3 nucleotides: TGTGCCAGCAGCTTCGATCGGGTATTGGCAGAACTGTTTTTT.